This T cell receptor (beta chain) was retrieved from a study of PD-1 blockade in mismatch repair-deficient tumors. Findings and limits, study-wide: After pembrolizumab, tumor-resident clones rose rapidly, then generally contracted before radiologic responses.

Repertoires were generated with immunoSEQ multiplex PCR, while TCRdb's copy carries only in-frame clones and drops some. The sample lists about 51,000 clones, over 70% occurring once. With 1 base removed from V and 6 bases from J, the gap between germline ends came to 17 bases. Germline CDR1 SGHRS, CDR2 YFSETQ. This CDR3 comprises 15 residues. This clone is medium-sized within its sample. Antigen: not known. The sequenced sample was peripheral blood, obtained about 4.5 months after starting pembrolizumab. The receptor was derived from an adult with mismatch repair-deficient cancer. This chain uses TRBV5-1 with TRBJ2-7, with D perhaps TRBD1 or TRBD2 (6 bases each). The CDR3 DNA reads as TGCGCCAGCAGCTTGAGGGCGGGAACAGGGACCGAGCAGTACTTC. Protein sequence: CASSLRAGTGTEQYF.